This TCR beta chain was identified during a study of early T cells in non-severe SARS-CoV-2 infection. From the 5' RACE reads, TCRdb called clonotypes with MiXCR, one entry per CDR3 protein. The data contain 45,000 or so distinct CDR3 sequences, 7% to 8% of them singletons. The germline gives CDR1 LGHNA, CDR2 YSLEER. CDR3 length equals 14 residues. V shed 4 bases, J shed 8 bases, and the junction held 9 bases outside the gene matches. Material: whole blood. This sequence originates from an adult who was a healthcare worker with PCR-confirmed SARS-CoV-2 infection or an uninfected control (not recorded which). The chain recombines TRBV4-3 with TRBJ2-5, with 8 bases lining up with TRBD1. CDR3 sequence: CASSRETGQGTQYF. In DNA form, the CDR3 reads TGCGCCAGCAGCCGCGAAACCGGACAGGGAACCCAGTACTTC.